One T cell receptor (beta chain) is described in this entry. Antigen: not known. The read falls 3 residues short of the CDR3 end, and the missing part is taken from the germline J gene. Assay: immunoSEQ multiplex PCR; the TCRdb copy retains only in-frame clones and omits some. The sample table includes about 15,000 clones. This entry is derived from a study of Tregs in tolerant kidney transplant recipients. The CDR3 runs to 16 residues. The V and J ends lost 4 bases and 2 bases, in that order; junction bases with no gene match: 4. The germline V gene encodes CDR1 SGHTA and CDR2 FQGTGA. Mixed chimerism was transient after nonmyeloablative marrow transplants from related graft donors. Unstimulated Tregs (CD4+CD25+CD127-) and CD4+CD25- non-Tregs were sorted from PBMCs. The study's findings and limits: Donor-specific Treg expansion exceeded global Treg expansion in tolerant patients, suggesting antigen drive. Some patients' samples used different primers over time, so nucleotide sequences weren't comparable.

The origin of this receptor is a human patient who received a combined kidney and bone marrow transplant. Some T cells may possibly be graft donor cells. V usage is TRBV7-3 and J usage is TRBJ2-3; TRBD2 aligns across 12 bases. Sequences were derived from CD4+ T cells from blood (PBMCs), sampled 12 months after the transplant. The CDR3 reads CASSSGLAGLTDTQYF. The sequenced CDR3 bases are TGTGCCAGCAGCTCGGGACTAGCGGGCCTCACAGATACG.